This TCR beta chain was observed in a study of T cells after yellow fever vaccination. For the study at large: Fractions low in cell number were prepared with SMART-Seq v4 Ultra Low Input.

Overall study results and limits: Bulk-population clonotypes that are abundant could appear as contaminants in FACS-sorted repertoires. Most primary-vaccination clones recurred post-booster (roughly 96% CD4, around 86% CD8).

V lost 0 bases to trimming and J lost 4 bases, with 14 bases between them. In germline, CDR1 is SGDLS, CDR2 YYNGEE. The CDR3 has 16 residues. TCRdb passed the 5' RACE reads through MiXCR, listing each CDR3 protein once. The data show hundreds of thousands of distinct CDR3 sequences, more than 9% seen once. This clonotype has a handful of counts. Its cognate antigen is unknown. This clonotype was sampled from a man aged 25 to 40 who received the YFV17D yellow fever vaccine. This specimen was PBMCs, taken on the day of the yellow fever booster vaccination. J is TRBJ1-3 and V is TRBV9; D uncertain. CDR3 amino acids: CASSVENRAGGNTIYF. The CDR3 DNA follows: TGTGCCAGCAGCGTAGAGAACAGAGCTGGAGGAAACACCATATATTTT.